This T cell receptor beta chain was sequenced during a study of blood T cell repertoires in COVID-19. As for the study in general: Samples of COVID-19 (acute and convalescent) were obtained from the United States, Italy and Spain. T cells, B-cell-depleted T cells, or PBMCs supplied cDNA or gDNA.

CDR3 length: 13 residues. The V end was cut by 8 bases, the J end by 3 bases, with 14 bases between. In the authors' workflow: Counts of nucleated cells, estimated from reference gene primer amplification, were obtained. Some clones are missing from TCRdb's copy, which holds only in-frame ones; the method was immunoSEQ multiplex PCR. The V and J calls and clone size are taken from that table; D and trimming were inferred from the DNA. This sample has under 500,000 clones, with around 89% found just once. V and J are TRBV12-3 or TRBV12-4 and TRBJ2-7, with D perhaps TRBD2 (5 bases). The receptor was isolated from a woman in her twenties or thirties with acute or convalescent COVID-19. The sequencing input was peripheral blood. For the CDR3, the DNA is TGTGCCAGCGGGGTGAGGGAAGGCTACGAGCAGTACTTC. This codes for CASGVREGYEQYF.